The 20 T cell receptor beta chains given below trace back to one sample, sequenced in a study of T-cell memory formation after mild COVID-19. TCRdb used MiXCR to reprocess the 5' RACE reads, holding one entry per CDR3 protein. The sample lists around 450,000 distinct CDR3 sequences, about 24% occurring once. Sample: PBMCs or a T cell subset sorted from them (not recorded which). All receptors derive from an adult woman who had mild COVID-19 (a few samples of this study predate the infection). Cell type and time point are not known.

This clonotype appeared many times. This chain links TRBV9 with TRBJ2-7, with D uncertain. Trimming shortened V by 0 bases and J by 0 bases, and 7 bases separated the two germline ends. CDR3 length equals 14 residues. Germline-derived CDR1 and CDR2 are SGDLS and YYNGEE. CDR3 sequence: CASSVDGSSYEQYF. The CDR3 DNA follows: TGTGCCAGCAGCGTAGACGGCAGCTCCTACGAGCAGTACTTC.

The V and J genes are TRBV3-1 and TRBJ2-5, with a possible D match to TRBD2 (5 bases). The V end was cut by 1 base, the J end by 5 bases, with 11 bases between. Per the germline V gene, CDR1 is LGHDT and CDR2 is YNNKEL (reference sequence). The CDR3 is made up of 14 amino acids. The CDR3: CASSQVGKEETQYF. In DNA, the CDR3 is TGTGCCAGCAGCCAAGTCGGGAAGGAGGAGACCCAGTACTTC.

This clonotype was detected only a few times. The chain uses TRBV10-3 and TRBJ1-5, with D perhaps matching TRBD1 (6 bases). This CDR3 comprises 15 residues. Germline V CDR1 and CDR2: ENHRY, SYGVKD. With 2 bases removed from V and 4 bases from J, the gap between germline ends came to 12 bases. CDR3 bases: TGTGCCATCAGTGAGGGGCACACAGGGAATCAGCCCCAGCATTTT. It codes for CAISEGHTGNQPQHF.

This clonotype was seen a few times. This chain links TRBV18 with TRBJ2-5, with 9 bases matching TRBD1. The J segment lost 3 bases and the V segment lost 3 bases, leaving 2 bases of the junction unmatched. Germline CDR1 and CDR2: KGHSH and LQKENI. This CDR3 comprises 14 residues. CDR3: CASSPRTGEETQYF. In DNA form, the CDR3 reads TGTGCCAGCTCACCCCGGACAGGGGAAGAGACCCAGTACTTC.

This clonotype was seen a handful of times. The chain combines TRBV7-9 with TRBJ2-3, with 9 positions matching TRBD2. The junction had 4 bases not matched to a gene; V was cut back by 1 base and J by 2 bases. The CDR3 length is 16 residues. The germline CDR1 and CDR2 sequences are SEHNR and FQNEAQ (reference sequence). The CDR3 is CASSLEGGGATDTQYF. The CDR3 DNA reads TGTGCCAGCAGCTTAGAAGGCGGGGGGGCCACAGATACGCAGTATTTT.

This clonotype was recorded a few times. This rearrangement joins TRBV15 to TRBJ1-4; 9 bases agree with TRBD1. CDR3 length: 15 amino acids. The junction had 7 bases not matched to a gene; V was cut back by 3 bases and J by 8 bases. CDR1 and CDR2 (germline): LNHNV, YYDKDF (reference sequence). The chain's CDR3 is CATSRYRGPGEKLFF. The CDR3 region has the DNA TGTGCCACCAGCAGGTACAGGGGGCCAGGCGAAAAACTGTTTTTT.

This clonotype appeared a few times. The rearrangement links TRBV18 to TRBJ2-2, with D unclear. CDR1 and CDR2 from the germline V gene are KGHSH and LQKENI. V shed 3 bases and J shed 10 bases, with 12 bases lying between them. This CDR3 comprises 13 residues. CDR3 sequence (DNA): TGTGCCAGCTCACCTCCGAACGCCGAGGAGCTGTTTTTT. It translates to CASSPPNAEELFF. Full variable domain (rest looked up from reference TRBV18 and TRBJ2-2): NAGVMQNPRHLVRRRGQEARLRCSPMKGHSHVYWYRQLPEEGLKFMVYLQKENIIDESGMPKERFSAEFPKEGPSILRIQQVVRGDSAAYFCASSPPNAEELFFGEGSRLTVL.

This clonotype has only a few counts. V and J are TRBV7-9 and TRBJ1-1; 9 bases align to TRBD1. The V gene end was trimmed by 6 bases and the J gene end by 10 bases; junction bases not matched to a gene: 12. CDR1 is SEHNR, CDR2 FQNEAQ, per germline (reference sequence). The CDR3 covers 14 residues. In DNA, the CDR3 is TGTGCCAGCAGGGACAGGGGTCGAGGTTCGGGAGCTTTCTTT. Its protein is CASRDRGRGSGAFF.

The genes are TRBV6-1 and TRBJ1-1; D may be TRBD1 (6 bases). Germline V gene sequence: CDR1 MNHNS, CDR2 SASEGT. Between the trimmed V and J ends, which lost 4 bases and 4 bases, there was a span of 16 bases. This CDR3 has 15 residues. CDR3 in DNA: TGTGCCAGCAGTGTATCCAGGGGCCGGGGCACTGAAGCTTTCTTT. The encoded protein is CASSVSRGRGTEAFF.

This chain uses TRBV7-3 with TRBJ1-1; D remains ambiguous. Trimming removed 2 bases from V and 5 bases from J, with 9 bases in between. CDR3 length: 13 residues. Germline V gene lookup returns CDR1 SGHTA and CDR2 FQGTGA. This CDR3 is CASSLLLRTEAFF. CDR3 nucleotides: TGTGCCAGCAGCTTATTGTTGAGGACTGAAGCTTTCTTT.

The rearrangement uses TRBV15 and TRBJ2-7, with 9 nucleotides matching TRBD1. The J segment lost 3 bases and the V segment lost 0 bases, leaving 3 bases of the junction unmatched. CDR1 is LNHNV and CDR2 is YYDKDF in the germline V gene (reference sequence). This CDR3 has 15 residues. This CDR3 is CATSREGDRVYEQYF. The DNA of the CDR3 is TGTGCCACCAGCAGAGAGGGGGACAGGGTCTACGAGCAGTACTTC.

In this sample, this clonotype turned up a few times. The rearrangement links TRBV7-9 to TRBJ1-2; D may be TRBD1 (5 bases). The CDR3 sequence is 14 residues long. V gave up 5 bases and J gave up 8 bases, with 18 bases separating them. Germline loops: CDR1 SEHNR, CDR2 FQNEAQ (reference sequence). The CDR3 region has the DNA TGTGCCAGCAGCCTGCCCCAGGGTATCGACGGCTACACCTTC. Translating gives CASSLPQGIDGYTF.

J is TRBJ2-3 and V is TRBV12-3 or TRBV12-4, with D hard to call. There are 15 residues in the CDR3. Trimming took off 3 bases at V and 6 bases at J, with 16 bases between the two ends. In DNA form, the CDR3 reads TGTGCCAGCAGTTTTCAACCGGCACTCGGTGATACGCAGTATTTT. This translates into CASSFQPALGDTQYF.

This chain links TRBV29-1 with TRBJ2-3, with 8 bases lining up with TRBD2. The CDR3 runs to 13 residues. Losses at the gene ends were 6 bases for V and 2 bases for J; bases not matched to a gene: 4. Germline CDR1 reads SQVTM; CDR2 reads ANQGSEA. CDR3 nucleotide sequence: TGCAGCGTGAACGGGGGGGCCACAGATACGCAGTATTTT. It specifies CSVNGGATDTQYF.

The count of this clonotype is one. The gene calls are TRBV7-8 and TRBJ2-6; no reliable D call. Per the germline V gene, CDR1 is SGHVS and CDR2 is FQNEAQ. The CDR3 spans 17 residues. The V end was cut by 2 bases, the J end by 0 bases, with 11 bases between. The CDR3: CASSLPRRYSGANVLTF. CDR3 coding DNA: TGTGCCAGCAGCTTACCCCGACGGTACTCTGGGGCCAACGTCCTGACTTTC.

This clonotype was observed many times. The rearrangement links TRBV4-1 to TRBJ2-2; no definite D call. In germline, CDR1 is MGHRA, CDR2 YSYEKL. This CDR3 is built from 14 residues. V gave up 5 bases and J gave up 6 bases, with 13 bases separating them. CDR3 in DNA: TGCGCCAGCAGCGAACATGTAGGGCCCGGGGAGCTGTTTTTT. Its protein product is CASSEHVGPGELFF.

V usage is TRBV7-9 and J usage is TRBJ2-7; D may correspond to TRBD1 or TRBD2 (7 bases each). Germline V gives CDR1 SEHNR, CDR2 FQNEAQ (reference sequence). This CDR3 is built from 15 residues. The V gene lost 6 bases and the J gene lost 3 bases, with 18 bases spanning the gap. CDR3 sequence (DNA): TGTGCCAGCAGTTTAAACCCAGGGGGGGTCTACGAGCAGTACTTC. Encoded protein: CASSLNPGGVYEQYF.

The J gene is TRBJ2-3, the V gene TRBV7-9, with 9 bases identical to TRBD1. Germline V gene data show CDR1 as SEHNR and CDR2 as FQNEAQ (reference sequence). This CDR3 has 16 amino acids. V lost 4 bases, J lost 6 bases, and 11 bases stayed unmatched. The DNA of the CDR3 is TGTGCCAGCAGCTCCCGGGGACAGGGAGGTTCCGATACGCAGTATTTT. It translates to CASSSRGQGGSDTQYF. The full variable domain, with the rest looked up from reference TRBV7-9 and TRBJ2-3, is DTGVSQNPRHKITKRGQNVTFRCDPISEHNRLYWYRQTLGQGPEFLTYFQNEAQLEKSRLLSDRFSAERPKGSFSTLEIQRTEQGDSAMYLCASSSRGQGGSDTQYFGPGTRLTVL.

V gene TRBV27 combines with J gene TRBJ2-6; D may be TRBD1 (6 bases). Germline CDR1 is MNHEY and CDR2 is SMNVEV (reference sequence). The CDR3 sequence is 18 residues long. Trimming took off 3 bases at V and 2 bases at J, with 17 bases between the two ends. Here the CDR3 DNA reads TGTGCCAGCAGTTTGGAGGCAGGGGCATTCCCTGGGGCCAACGTCCTGACTTTC. This translates into CASSLEAGAFPGANVLTF. The full variable domain, completed using reference TRBV27 and TRBJ2-6, is EAQVTQNPRYLITVTGKKLTVTCSQNMNHEYMSWYRQDPGLGLRQIYYSMNVEVTDKGDVPEGYKVSRKEKRNFPLILESPSPNQTSLYFCASSLEAGAFPGANVLTFGAGSRLTVL.

This clonotype was observed a few times. The chain has TRBV4-3 and TRBJ2-3; 10 positions match TRBD2. Germline trimming cut 2 bases from V and 0 bases from J; bases unmatched to any gene: 5. The CDR3 covers 17 residues. Germline V gene data show CDR1 as LGHNA and CDR2 as YSLEER. CDR3 protein: CASSQQTSGVSTDTQYF. Here the CDR3 DNA reads TGCGCCAGCAGCCAACAAACTAGCGGGGTTAGCACAGATACGCAGTATTTT.